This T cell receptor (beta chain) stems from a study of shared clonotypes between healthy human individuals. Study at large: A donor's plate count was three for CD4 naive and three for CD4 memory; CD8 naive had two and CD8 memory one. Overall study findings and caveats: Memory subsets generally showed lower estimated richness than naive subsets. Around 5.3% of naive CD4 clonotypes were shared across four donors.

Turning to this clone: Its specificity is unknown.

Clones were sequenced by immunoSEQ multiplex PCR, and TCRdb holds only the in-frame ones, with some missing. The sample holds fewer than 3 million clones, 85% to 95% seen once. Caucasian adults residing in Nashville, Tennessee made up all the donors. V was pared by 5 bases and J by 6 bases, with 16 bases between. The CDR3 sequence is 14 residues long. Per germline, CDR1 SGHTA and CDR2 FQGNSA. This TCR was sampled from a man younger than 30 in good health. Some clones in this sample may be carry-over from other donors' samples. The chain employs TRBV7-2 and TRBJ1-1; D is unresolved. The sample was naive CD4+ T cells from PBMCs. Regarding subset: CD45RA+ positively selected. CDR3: CASSPGPERAEAFF. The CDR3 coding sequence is TGTGCCAGCAGCCCCGGCCCGGAACGGGCTGAAGCTTTCTTT.